This T cell receptor (beta chain) originates from a study of control samples from healthy donors and cancer patients (dated by TCRdb to about 2020). Germline trimming: 4 bases from V, 3 bases from J; junction bases outside gene matches: 6. Sequences MNHNS (CDR1) and SASEGT (CDR2) are obtained from the germline V gene. The CDR3 starts with the cysteine, ends with the phenylalanine, and has 16 residues. Only CDR3 DNA remains: 48 bases, in frame from the first base. To prepare the library, the immunoSEQ multiplex PCR assay was applied. The table comes from immuneACCESS by way of TCRdb, which keeps in-frame sequences with V and J called. Part of the clones is missing from these tables; in studies checked, under half for an unresolved V gene and the rest for unknown reasons. This sample holds roughly 400,000 clones; around nine tenths were observed only once. The ten largest make up more than 6% of the sample.

To note about this clone: There is no known antigen for this receptor. No qualities accompany the bases; no much larger clone lies one base away.

The sequenced sample was PBMCs. This sequence was found in a man aged 40-50 years with head and neck cancer. The chain is assembled from TRBV6-1 and TRBJ2-3, and 11 junction bases match TRBD1. The CDR3 has the sequence CASSGTGTGGTDTQYF. At the DNA level, the sequence is TGTGCCAGCAGTGGAACCGGGACAGGGGGGACAGATACGCAGTATTTT.